This T cell receptor beta chain is from a study of long-term antiretroviral therapy in people with HIV. A remark on this clone: Its antigen remains unknown.

Survey-level immunoSEQ v3.0 assays were run. Generated by immunoSEQ multiplex PCR, the TCRdb table keeps only in-frame clones and is missing some. The sample gives approximately 24,000 clones, roughly 82% of which show up once; 5.5% is in the top ten. Participants who had HIV were, without exception, treated in the United States. Broader study findings: Controls exceeded HIV repertoires in CDR3 length range.

The sequence was collected from a woman aged 25 to 39 with HIV. This sample comprised unsorted PBMCs, obtained 1.1 years before starting antiretroviral therapy.

Here the CDR3 reads CASSLAGGQGGAFF. The CDR3 nucleotides are TGTGCCAGCAGCTTGGCGGGGGGACAGGGTGGAGCTTTCTTT. The rearrangement joins TRBV5-5 to TRBJ1-1; 9 bases fit TRBD1. The CDR3 extends over 14 amino acids. The germline CDR1 and CDR2 sequences are SGHKS and YYEKEE (reference sequence). After removal of 0 bases from V and 10 bases from J, the junction contained 7 bases not matched to a gene.